This TCR beta chain was identified during a study of CD8+CD57+ T cells in acquired aplastic anemia. Study conclusions and caveats: Patients and controls were not found to differ significantly in CD8+ Simpson's diversity. The number of CD8+ CDR3 sequences shared by patients and controls was approximately 31.

The CDR3 spans 15 residues. Per germline, CDR1 SGDLS and CDR2 YYNGEE. Between the trimmed V and J ends, which lost 4 bases and 2 bases, there was a span of 13 bases. Genomic DNA provided the template from which TCR beta VDJ and CDR3 profiles were obtained. TCRdb called the reads again in MiXCR, with one record for every CDR3 protein. The profile shows about 180,000 distinct CDR3 sequences, about 45% of them singletons. This clonotype came up many times. Its matching antigen is unknown. Patients included in sequencing had previously demonstrated CD8+CD57+ cell expansion by flow cytometry. Each patient carried a diagnosis of severe acquired aplastic anemia. No therapy had been given to the patients at the time of blood sampling.

The chain recombines TRBV9 with TRBJ1-3; possible D gene TRBD1, 6 bases. The source is a human donor with aplastic anemia. Sample: sorted CD4+, CD8+, or CD8+CD57+ T cells (not recorded which) from PBMCs. CDR3 sequence reads: CASSPPGQPGNTIYF. The CDR3, as DNA: TGTGCCAGCAGCCCCCCCGGACAGCCTGGAAACACCATATATTTT. Based on the CDR3 plus reference TRBV9 and TRBJ1-3, the full variable domain is DSGVTQTPKHLITATGQRVTLRCSPRSGDLSVYWYQQSLDQGLQFLIQYYNGEERAKGNILERFSAQQFPDLHSELNLSSLELGDSALYFCASSPPGQPGNTIYFGEGSWLTVV.